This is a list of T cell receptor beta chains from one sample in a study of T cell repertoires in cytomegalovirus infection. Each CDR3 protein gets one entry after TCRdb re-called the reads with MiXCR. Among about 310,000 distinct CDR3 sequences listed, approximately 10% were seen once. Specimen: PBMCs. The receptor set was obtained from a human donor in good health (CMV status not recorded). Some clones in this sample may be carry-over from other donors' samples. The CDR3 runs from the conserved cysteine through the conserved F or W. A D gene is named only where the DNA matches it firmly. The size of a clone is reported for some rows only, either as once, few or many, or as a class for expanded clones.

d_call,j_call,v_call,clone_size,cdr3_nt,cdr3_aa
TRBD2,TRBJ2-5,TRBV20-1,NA,TGCAGTGCTTCGGGACTAGCGGGGCAAGAGACCCAGTACTTC,CSASGLAGQETQYF
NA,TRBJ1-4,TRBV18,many,TGTGCCAGCTCACTGCTCGGGGCAGCCACCAATGAAAAACTGTTTTTT,CASSLLGAATNEKLFF
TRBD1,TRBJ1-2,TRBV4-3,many,TGCGCCAGCAGCCAAGCACCCGGGACAGCCTATGGCTACACCTTC,CASSQAPGTAYGYTF
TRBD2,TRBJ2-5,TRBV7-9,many,TGTGCCAGCAGCCCGAGACTAGCCCTTCTTGAGACCCAGTACTTC,CASSPRLALLETQYF
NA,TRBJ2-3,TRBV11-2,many,TGTGCCAGCAGCTTAGGATTCCAGGGGACCTTCACAGATACGCAGTATTTT,CASSLGFQGTFTDTQYF
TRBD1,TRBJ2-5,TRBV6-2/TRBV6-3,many,TGTGCCAGCAGGGAGCCGGGACAGGGAGGAGAGACCCAGTACTTC,CASREPGQGGETQYF
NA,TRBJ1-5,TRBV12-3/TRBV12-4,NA,TGTGCCAGCAGCCGCCGGGATTACAGTCAGCCCCAGCATTTT,CASSRRDYSQPQHF
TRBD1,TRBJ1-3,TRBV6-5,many,TGTGCCAGCCGAAGGGGGACAGGAGGAAACACCATATATTTT,CASRRGTGGNTIYF
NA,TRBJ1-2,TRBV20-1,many,TGCAGTGCTAGTCTCCTGGGGTCCTATGGCTACACCTTC,CSASLLGSYGYTF
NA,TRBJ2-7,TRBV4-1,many,TGCGCCAGCAGCCAAGGGGTGGGAGGGGGACTCTACGAGCAGTACTTC,CASSQGVGGGLYEQYF
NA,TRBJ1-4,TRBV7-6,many,TGTGCCAGCAGCCTGCGCTCAGGGACTAGTTTAGGAGAAAAACTGTTTTTT,CASSLRSGTSLGEKLFF
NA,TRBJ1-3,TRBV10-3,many,TGTGCCATCACCCAGAGCCCCAACACGGGTTCCTCTGGAAACACCATATATTTT,CAITQSPNTGSSGNTIYF
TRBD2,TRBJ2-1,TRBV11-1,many,TGTGCCAGCAGCCCCCTGGACCTAGCGGGGGGGATCAATGAGCAGTTCTTC,CASSPLDLAGGINEQFF
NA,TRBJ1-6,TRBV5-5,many,TGTGCCAGCAGCTTGATACAGACAAATTCACCCCTCCACTTT,CASSLIQTNSPLHF
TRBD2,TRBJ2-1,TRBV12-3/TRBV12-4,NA,TGTGCCAGCAGTTTAGGAGCGGGGGGGCAGAATGAGCAGTTCTTC,CASSLGAGGQNEQFF
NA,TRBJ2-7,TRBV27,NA,TGTGCCAGCGGGGGAAGGACCTACGAGCAGTACTTC,CASGGRTYEQYF
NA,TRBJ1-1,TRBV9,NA,TGTGCCAGCAGCGTAGCCAGGGGCGGTGAAGCTTTCTTT,CASSVARGGEAFF
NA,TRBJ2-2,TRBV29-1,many,TGCAGCGTTAAGACTTTCACCGGGGAGCTGTTTTTT,CSVKTFTGELFF
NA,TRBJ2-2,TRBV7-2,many,TGTGCCAGCAGCGTTGGCGGAACAGTGGGGACTGGGGAGCTGTTTTTT,CASSVGGTVGTGELFF
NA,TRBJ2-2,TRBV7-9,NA,TGTGCCAGCAGCCCAGTTAGATGGAACACCGGGGAGCTGTTTTTT,CASSPVRWNTGELFF
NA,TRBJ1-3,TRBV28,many,TGTGCCAGCACAGGCACTGGAAACACCATATATTTT,CASTGTGNTIYF
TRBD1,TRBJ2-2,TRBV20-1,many,TGCAGTGCTCGAGCCAGGGGGAGCACCGGGGAGCTGTTTTTT,CSARARGSTGELFF
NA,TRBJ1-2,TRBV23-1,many,TGCGCCAGCCCTCCGGGACACCGATATGGCTACACCTTC,CASPPGHRYGYTF
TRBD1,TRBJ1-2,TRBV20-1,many,TGCAGTGCTAGTCCCGGGACAGGCATGTATGGCTACACCTTC,CSASPGTGMYGYTF
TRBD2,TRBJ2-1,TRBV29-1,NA,TGCAGCCCCTGTATCGGGGGGTCCAGATGGAATGAGCAGTTCTTC,CSPCIGGSRWNEQFF
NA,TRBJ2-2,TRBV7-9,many,TGTGCCAGCAGCTTCCCAGTCCCCGGGGAGCTGTTTTTT,CASSFPVPGELFF
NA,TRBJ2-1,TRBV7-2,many,TGTGCCAGCAGCTTAGCGGGGGGCGATGCCCGGCGTCGTCAGTTCTTC,CASSLAGGDARRRQFF
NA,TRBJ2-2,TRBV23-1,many,TGCGCCAGCAGTCATCTCTCGGCAGGGAGCACCGGGGAGCTGTTTTTT,CASSHLSAGSTGELFF
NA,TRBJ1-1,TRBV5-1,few,TGCGCCAGCAGACCTGACAGGAACACTGAAGCTTTCTTT,CASRPDRNTEAFF
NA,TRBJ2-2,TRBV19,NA,TGTGCCAGTAGTCTCCGACACACCGGGGAGCTGTTTTTT,CASSLRHTGELFF
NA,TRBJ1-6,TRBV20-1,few,TGCAGTGCTAGAACCCCCGGAGGAGGCGAAAATTCACCCCTCCACTTT,CSARTPGGGENSPLHF
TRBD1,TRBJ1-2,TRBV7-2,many,TGTGCCAGCAGCTTAGAAAGGGGGCAGGGAATGGGCTACACCTTC,CASSLERGQGMGYTF
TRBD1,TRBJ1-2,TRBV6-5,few,TGTGCCAGCAGTTATCGGACAGGGGGGCACTATGGCTACACCTTC,CASSYRTGGHYGYTF
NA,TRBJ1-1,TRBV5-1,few,TGCGCCAGCAGCCGAGCCGACCCCCCAGGGCGCACTGAAGCTTTCTTT,CASSRADPPGRTEAFF
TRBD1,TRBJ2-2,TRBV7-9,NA,TGTGCCAGCAGACCGAGACAGGGGGCCCTGTATACCGGGGAGCTGTTTTTT,CASRPRQGALYTGELFF
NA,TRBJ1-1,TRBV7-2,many,TGTGCCAGCAGCTATGGGGGGGGAACAACTGAAGCTTTCTTT,CASSYGGGTTEAFF